Sequencing of this TCR beta chain was carried out in a study of shared clonotypes between healthy human individuals. V dropped 2 bases and J dropped 1; count of bases not matched to a gene: 7. This CDR3 is 17 amino acids long. From germline, CDR1 is SGHRS and CDR2 YFSETQ. The authors distributed each subset's genomic DNA evenly over several immunoSEQ plates. The data were produced by immunoSEQ multiplex PCR, yet TCRdb's version contains in-frame clones alone and is incomplete. The sample gives a few million clones, 80% to 95% of which show up once; less than 2% is in the top ten. As defined, naive CD8 cells were CD45RO-negative and positively selected for CCR7, with terminally differentiated effector memory CD45RA+ cells excluded.

The rearrangement uses TRBV5-1 and TRBJ1-4; 8 nucleotides line up with TRBD1. The specimen was naive CD8+ T cells from PBMCs. The sequence was collected from a man aged 18 to 30 in good health. Some clones in this sample may be carry-over from other donors' samples. In nucleotides, the CDR3 is TGCGCCAGCAGCTTAACAGGGGGTCGAGGAACTAATGAAAAACTGTTTTTT. This encodes CASSLTGGRGTNEKLFF.